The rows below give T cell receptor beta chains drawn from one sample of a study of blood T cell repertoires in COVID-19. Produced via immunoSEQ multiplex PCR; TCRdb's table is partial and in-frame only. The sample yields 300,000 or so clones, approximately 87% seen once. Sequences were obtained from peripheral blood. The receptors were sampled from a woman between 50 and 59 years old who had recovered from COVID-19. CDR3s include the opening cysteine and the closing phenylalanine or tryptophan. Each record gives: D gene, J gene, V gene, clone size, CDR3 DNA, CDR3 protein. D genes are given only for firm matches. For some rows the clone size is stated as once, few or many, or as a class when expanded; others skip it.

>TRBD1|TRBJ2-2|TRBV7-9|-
TGTGCCAGCAGCGTTCCGGGACAGGGGGCGAGCACCGGGGAGCTGTTTTTT
CASSVPGQGASTGELFF
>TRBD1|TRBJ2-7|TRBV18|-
TGTGCCAGCTCACCTCGACAGGGAACAGGCGAGCAGTACTTC
CASSPRQGTGEQYF
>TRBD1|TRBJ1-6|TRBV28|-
TGTGCCAGCAGAGGGACAGGGAATTCACCCCTCCACTTT
CASRGTGNSPLHF
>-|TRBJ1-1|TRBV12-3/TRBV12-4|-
TGTGCCAGCAGTTCCTTATTTGAAGCTTTCTTT
CASSSLFEAFF
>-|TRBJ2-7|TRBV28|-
TGTGCCAGCAGAACCACGACAGCCTCCTACGAGCAGTACTTC
CASRTTTASYEQYF
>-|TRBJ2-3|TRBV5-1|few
TGCGCCAGCAGCTTGGTGACTAGTCCGGTCCCAGATACGCAGTATTTT
CASSLVTSPVPDTQYF
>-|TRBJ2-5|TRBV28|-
TGTGCCACCCGGGGAGGGGGGCAAGAGACCCAGTACTTC
CATRGGGQETQYF
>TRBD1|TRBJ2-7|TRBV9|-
TGTGCCAGCAGCAGACGGGACAGGGCCTACGAGCAGTACTTC
CASSRRDRAYEQYF
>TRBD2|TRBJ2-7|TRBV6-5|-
TGTGCCAGCAGTTACTACGCTAGCGGGGCTTACGAGCAGTACTTC
CASSYYASGAYEQYF
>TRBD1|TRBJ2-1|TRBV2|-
TGTGCCAGCACTCGACAGGGAAGCTCCTACAATGAGCAGTTCTTC
CASTRQGSSYNEQFF
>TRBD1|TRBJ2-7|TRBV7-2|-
TGTGCCAGCAGCTCCACCGAAACAGGGGCTCAGCAGTACTTC
CASSSTETGAQQYF
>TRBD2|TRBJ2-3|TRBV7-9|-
TGTGCCAGCAGCGGTATCGGGACTAGCGCGGGCACAGATACGCAGTATTTT
CASSGIGTSAGTDTQYF
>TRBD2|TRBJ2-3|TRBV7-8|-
TGTGCCAGCAGCTTAAATTTTGGACTAGTCTCAGCGGGAGGGGGAACAGATACGCAGTATTTT
CASSLNFGLVSAGGGTDTQYF
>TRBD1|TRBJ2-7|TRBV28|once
TGTGCCAGCAGTTTATTGAGGGTAGGGGGCGGCGAGCAGTACTTC
CASSLLRVGGGEQYF
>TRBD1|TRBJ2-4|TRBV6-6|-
TGTGCCAGCAGTCGGACAGGCCCTTGGGACATTCAGTACTTC
CASSRTGPWDIQYF
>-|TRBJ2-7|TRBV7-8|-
TGTGCCAGCCTAGCGAGCCCACGCAGATACGAGCAGTACTTC
CASLASPRRYEQYF
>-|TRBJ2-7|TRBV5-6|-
TGTGCCAGCAGCTTGACAGATTACGAGCAGTACTTC
CASSLTDYEQYF
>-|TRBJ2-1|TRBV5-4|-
TGTGCCAGCACAAGCCCTCTGAGCGGATCAAACAATGAGCAGTTCTTC
CASTSPLSGSNNEQFF
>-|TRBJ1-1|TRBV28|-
TGTGCCAGCAGTTTGAGGCGGGCCACTGAAGCTTTCTTT
CASSLRRATEAFF
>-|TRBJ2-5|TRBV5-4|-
TGTGCCAGCAGCTTGGTCTCCGGGGAGACCCAGTACTTC
CASSLVSGETQYF
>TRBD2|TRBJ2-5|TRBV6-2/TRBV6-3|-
TGTGCCAGCAGTGGGGATTCGGGGGGGCCGGAGACCCAGTACTTC
CASSGDSGGPETQYF
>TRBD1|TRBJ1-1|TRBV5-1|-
TGCGCCAGCAGGACAGGGGGCACTGAAGCTTTCTTT
CASRTGGTEAFF
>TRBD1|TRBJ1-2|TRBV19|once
TGTGCCAGTAGTATGGCGGCTTCAAAACAGGGGCCCGATTCGGGCTACACCTTC
CASSMAASKQGPDSGYTF
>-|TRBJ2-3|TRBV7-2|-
TGTGCCAGCAGCGTATTAACCGGGATCGGCACAGATACGCAGTATTTT
CASSVLTGIGTDTQYF
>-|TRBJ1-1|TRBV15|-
TGTGCCACCAGCAGAGTCCATAGTGAAGCTTTCTTT
CATSRVHSEAFF
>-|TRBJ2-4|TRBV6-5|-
TGTGCCACTAAACTTCTAGCCAAAAACATTCAGTACTTC
CATKLLAKNIQYF
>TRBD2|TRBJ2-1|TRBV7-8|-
TGTGCCAGCAGCCGAGGGACTAGCGGGAGTGCCGGCTACAATGAGCAGTTCTTC
CASSRGTSGSAGYNEQFF
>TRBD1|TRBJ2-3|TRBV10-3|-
TGTGCCATCAGTGAGTGGGGGACAGCTAGCACAGATACGCAGTATTTT
CAISEWGTASTDTQYF
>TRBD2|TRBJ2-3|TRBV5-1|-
TGCGCCAGCAGCTTGGATCCTAGCGGGAGATTCTATACGCAGTATTTT
CASSLDPSGRFYTQYF